This TCR beta chain was identified during a study of cytotoxic CD8 clonotypes in ibrutinib-treated CLL. Overall study context: After a median of almost 70 months, about 14 patients stayed remitted and approximately twelve progressed; responses had been partial in 24 and complete in 2. Overall study results and limits: Clonality grew at ibrutinib response; at progression, it decreased back toward baseline.

Comments on this clone: Antigen specificity is unknown.

The repertoire was sequenced with immunoSEQ multiplex PCR; TCRdb's copy has only in-frame clones and lacks some. The sample has some 310,000 clones, approximately 80% seen once. The TCR was taken from a human donor with chronic lymphocytic leukemia. The sample consisted of PBMCs, taken before ibrutinib treatment.

The CDR3 sequence is CASRGRSTDTQYF. The DNA for the CDR3 is TGTGCCAGCAGAGGACGGAGCACAGATACGCAGTATTTT. The chain carries TRBV25-1 and TRBJ2-3; no definite D call. The CDR3 spans 13 residues. Between the trimmed V and J ends, which lost 6 bases and 0 bases, there was a span of 7 bases. The germline gives CDR1 MGHDK, CDR2 SYGVNS.